The clone carrying this TCR beta chain came up many times. What it recognizes is unknown. The sample belongs to a study of read filtering for tumor transcriptome and immune sequencing. Broader study findings: IR-seq and RNA-seq agreed better without single-read clonotypes.

Germline lookup yields CDR1 LGHDT and CDR2 YNNKEL (reference sequence). The CDR3 totals 12 residues. V lost 2 bases to trimming and J lost 3 bases, with 2 bases between them. Molecular barcoded adaptors covering alpha/delta and beta/gamma chains were used on approximately 400 ng RNA. MiXCR was run by TCRdb on the reads, yielding one entry per CDR3 protein. The profile covers around 130,000 distinct CDR3 sequences, with 10% to 15% appearing a single time and approximately 10% taken by the ten largest. The sample was a population of CD138-negative cells sorted from bone marrow. This chain joins TRBV3-1 and TRBJ2-1; D gene uncertain. The source of this sequence is a donor older than 35 with multiple myeloma. CDR3 region: CASSQFYNEQFF. CDR3 nucleotides: TGTGCCAGCAGCCAATTCTACAATGAGCAGTTCTTC.